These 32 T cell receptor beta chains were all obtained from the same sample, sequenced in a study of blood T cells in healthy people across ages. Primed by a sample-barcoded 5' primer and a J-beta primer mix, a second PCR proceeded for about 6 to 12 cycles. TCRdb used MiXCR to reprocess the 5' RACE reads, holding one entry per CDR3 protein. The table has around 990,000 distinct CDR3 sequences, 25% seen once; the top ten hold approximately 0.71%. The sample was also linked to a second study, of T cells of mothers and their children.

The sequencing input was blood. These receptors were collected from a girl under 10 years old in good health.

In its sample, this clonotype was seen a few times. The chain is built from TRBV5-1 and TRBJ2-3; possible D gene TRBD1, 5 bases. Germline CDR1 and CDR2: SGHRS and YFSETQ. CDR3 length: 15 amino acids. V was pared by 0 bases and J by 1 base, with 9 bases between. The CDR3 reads CASSLVQGRTDTQYF. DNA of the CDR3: TGCGCCAGCAGCTTGGTCCAGGGCCGCACAGATACGCAGTATTTT.

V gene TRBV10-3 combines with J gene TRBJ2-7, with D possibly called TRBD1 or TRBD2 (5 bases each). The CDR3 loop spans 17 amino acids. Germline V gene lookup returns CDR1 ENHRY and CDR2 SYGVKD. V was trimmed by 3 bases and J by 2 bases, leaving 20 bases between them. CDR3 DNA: TGTGCCATCAGTGACCCGGGCTCCGGGGACCGCACCTACGAGCAGTACTTC. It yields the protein CAISDPGSGDRTYEQYF.

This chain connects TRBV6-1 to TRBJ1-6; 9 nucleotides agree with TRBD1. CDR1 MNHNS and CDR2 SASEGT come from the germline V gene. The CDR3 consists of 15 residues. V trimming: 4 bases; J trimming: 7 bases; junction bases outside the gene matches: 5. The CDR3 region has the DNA TGTGCCAGCAGTGGAACCGGGACAGGGAATTCACCCCTCCACTTT. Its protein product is CASSGTGTGNSPLHF.

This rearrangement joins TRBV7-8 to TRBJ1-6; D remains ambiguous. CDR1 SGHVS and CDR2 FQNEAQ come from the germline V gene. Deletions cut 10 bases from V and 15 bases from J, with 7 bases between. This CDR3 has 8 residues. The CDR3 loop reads CATRDLHF. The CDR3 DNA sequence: TGTGCCACCCGGGACCTCCACTTT.

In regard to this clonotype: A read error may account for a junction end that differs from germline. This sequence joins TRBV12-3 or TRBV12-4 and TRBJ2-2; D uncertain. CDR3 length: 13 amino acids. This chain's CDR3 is CASSLAATGELFF. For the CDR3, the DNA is TGCGCCAGCAGCTTGGCCGCCACCGGGGAGCTGTTTTTT.

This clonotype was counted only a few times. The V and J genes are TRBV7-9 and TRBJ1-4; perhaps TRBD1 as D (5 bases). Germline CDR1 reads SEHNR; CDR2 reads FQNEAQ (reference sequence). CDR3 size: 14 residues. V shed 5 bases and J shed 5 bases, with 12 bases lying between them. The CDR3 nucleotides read TGTGCCAGCAGCCCCGACAGTAACAATGAAAAACTGTTTTTT. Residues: CASSPDSNNEKLFF.

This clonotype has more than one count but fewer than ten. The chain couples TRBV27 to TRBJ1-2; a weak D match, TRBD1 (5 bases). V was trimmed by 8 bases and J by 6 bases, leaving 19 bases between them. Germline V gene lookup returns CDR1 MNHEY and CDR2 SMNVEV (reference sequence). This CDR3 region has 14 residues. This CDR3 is CASGGSLAWNGYTF. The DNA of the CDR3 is TGTGCCAGCGGGGGGTCATTGGCGTGGAATGGCTACACCTTC.

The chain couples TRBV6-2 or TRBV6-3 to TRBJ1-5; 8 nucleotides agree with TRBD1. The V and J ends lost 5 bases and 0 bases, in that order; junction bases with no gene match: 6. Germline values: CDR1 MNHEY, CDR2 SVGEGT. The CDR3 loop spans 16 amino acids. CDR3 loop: CASSGTGEYSNQPQHF. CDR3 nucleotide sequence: TGTGCCAGCAGTGGGACAGGAGAATATAGCAATCAGCCCCAGCATTTT.

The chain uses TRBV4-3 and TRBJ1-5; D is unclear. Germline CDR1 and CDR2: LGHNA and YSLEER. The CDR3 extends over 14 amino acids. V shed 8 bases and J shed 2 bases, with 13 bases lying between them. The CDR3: CASSRGVGNQPQHF. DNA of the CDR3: TGCGCCAGCTCGCGCGGTGTCGGCAATCAGCCCCAGCATTTT.

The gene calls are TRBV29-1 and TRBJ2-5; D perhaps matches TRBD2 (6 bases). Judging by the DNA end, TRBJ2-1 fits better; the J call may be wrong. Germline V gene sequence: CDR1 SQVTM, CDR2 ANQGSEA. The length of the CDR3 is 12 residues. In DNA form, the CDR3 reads TGCAGCGTACACCACGGGGGAAATGAGCAGTTCTTC. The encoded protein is CSVHHGGNEQFF.

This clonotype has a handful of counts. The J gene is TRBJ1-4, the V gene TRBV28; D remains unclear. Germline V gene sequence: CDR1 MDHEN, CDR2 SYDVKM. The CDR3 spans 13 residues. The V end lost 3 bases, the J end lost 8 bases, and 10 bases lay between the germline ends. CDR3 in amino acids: CASSLFKSEKLFF. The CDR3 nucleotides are TGTGCCAGCAGTTTGTTCAAATCGGAAAAACTGTTTTTT.

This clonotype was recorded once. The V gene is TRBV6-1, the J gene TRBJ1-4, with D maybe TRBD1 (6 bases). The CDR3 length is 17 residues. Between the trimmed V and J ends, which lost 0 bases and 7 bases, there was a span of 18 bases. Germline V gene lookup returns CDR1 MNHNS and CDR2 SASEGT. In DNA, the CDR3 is TGTGCCAGCAGTGAAGCTGCGGCCAGGGGTTCTGGTGAAAAACTGTTTTTT. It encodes CASSEAAARGSGEKLFF.

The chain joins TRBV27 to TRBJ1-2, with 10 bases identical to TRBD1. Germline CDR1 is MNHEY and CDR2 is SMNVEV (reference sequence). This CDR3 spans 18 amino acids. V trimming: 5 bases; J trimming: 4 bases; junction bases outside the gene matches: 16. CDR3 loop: CASSARTGGTFTAYGYTF. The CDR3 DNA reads TGTGCCAGCAGTGCACGGACAGGGGGAACATTCACCGCCTATGGCTACACCTTC.

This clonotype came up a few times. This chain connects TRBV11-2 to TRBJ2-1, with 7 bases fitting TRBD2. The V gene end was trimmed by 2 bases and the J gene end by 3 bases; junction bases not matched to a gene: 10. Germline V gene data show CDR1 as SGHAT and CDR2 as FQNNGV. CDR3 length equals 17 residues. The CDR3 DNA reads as TGTGCCAGCAGCTTATATCAAACGGGGGGTGGCTACAATGAGCAGTTCTTC. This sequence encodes CASSLYQTGGGYNEQFF.

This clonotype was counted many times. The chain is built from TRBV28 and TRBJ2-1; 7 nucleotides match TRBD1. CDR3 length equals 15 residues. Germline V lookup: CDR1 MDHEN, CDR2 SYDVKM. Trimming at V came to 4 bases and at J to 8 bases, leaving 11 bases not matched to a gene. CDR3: CASSSPGAGGDEQFF. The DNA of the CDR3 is TGTGCCAGCAGTTCACCCGGCGCAGGGGGAGATGAGCAGTTCTTC.

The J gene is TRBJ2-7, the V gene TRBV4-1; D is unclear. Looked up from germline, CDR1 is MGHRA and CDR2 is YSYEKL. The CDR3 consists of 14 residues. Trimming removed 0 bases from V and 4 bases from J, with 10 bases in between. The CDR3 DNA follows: TGCGCCAGCAGCCAAGAGTACGGCGAGTACGAGCAGTACTTC. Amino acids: CASSQEYGEYEQYF.

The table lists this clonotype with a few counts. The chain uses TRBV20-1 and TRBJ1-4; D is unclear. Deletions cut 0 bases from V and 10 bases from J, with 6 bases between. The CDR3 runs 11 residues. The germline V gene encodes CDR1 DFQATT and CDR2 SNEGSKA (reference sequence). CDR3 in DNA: TGCAGTGCTAGAGAGGCGGGAAAACTGTTTTTT. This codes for CSAREAGKLFF.

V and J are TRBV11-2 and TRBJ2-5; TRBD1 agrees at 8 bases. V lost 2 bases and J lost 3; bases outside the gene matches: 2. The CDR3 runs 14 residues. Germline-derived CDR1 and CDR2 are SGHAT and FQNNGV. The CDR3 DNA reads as TGTGCCAGCAGCTTACAGGGGGCGAAAGAGACCCAGTACTTC. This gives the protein CASSLQGAKETQYF.

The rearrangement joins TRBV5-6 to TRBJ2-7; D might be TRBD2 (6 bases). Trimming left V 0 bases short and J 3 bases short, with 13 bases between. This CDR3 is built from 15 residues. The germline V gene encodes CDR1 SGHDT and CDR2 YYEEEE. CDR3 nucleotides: TGTGCCAGCAGCTTGGAGGGTAGCGGTCTCTACGAGCAGTACTTC. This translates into CASSLEGSGLYEQYF.

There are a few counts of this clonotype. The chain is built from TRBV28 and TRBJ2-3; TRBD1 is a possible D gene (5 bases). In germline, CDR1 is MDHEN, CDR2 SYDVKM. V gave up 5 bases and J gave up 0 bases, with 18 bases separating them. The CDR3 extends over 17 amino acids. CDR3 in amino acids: CASSQIDRSHSTDTQYF. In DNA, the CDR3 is TGTGCCAGCAGTCAAATCGACAGAAGCCATAGCACAGATACGCAGTATTTT.

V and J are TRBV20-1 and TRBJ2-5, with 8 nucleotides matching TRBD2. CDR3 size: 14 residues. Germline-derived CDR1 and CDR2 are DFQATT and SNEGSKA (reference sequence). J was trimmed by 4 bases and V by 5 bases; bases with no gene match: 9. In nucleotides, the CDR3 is TGCAGTGCTGTCACTAGCGGAGATAGAGAGACCCAGTACTTC. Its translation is CSAVTSGDRETQYF.

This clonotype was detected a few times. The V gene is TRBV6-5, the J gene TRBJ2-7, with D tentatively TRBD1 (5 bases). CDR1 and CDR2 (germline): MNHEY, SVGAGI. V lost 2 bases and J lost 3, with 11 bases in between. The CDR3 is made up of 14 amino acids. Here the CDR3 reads CASSYGQGRYEQYF. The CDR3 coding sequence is TGTGCCAGCAGTTACGGGCAGGGTCGCTACGAGCAGTACTTC.

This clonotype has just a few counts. This CDR3 is CASSEAWVMGNEKLFF. In DNA form, the CDR3 reads TGTGCCAGCAGTGAAGCGTGGGTCATGGGTAATGAAAAACTGTTTTTT. The chain recombines TRBV6-1 with TRBJ1-4; D is ambiguous. V was trimmed by 0 bases and J by 4 bases, leaving 12 bases between them. The CDR3 spans 16 residues. Germline CDR1 is MNHNS and CDR2 is SASEGT.

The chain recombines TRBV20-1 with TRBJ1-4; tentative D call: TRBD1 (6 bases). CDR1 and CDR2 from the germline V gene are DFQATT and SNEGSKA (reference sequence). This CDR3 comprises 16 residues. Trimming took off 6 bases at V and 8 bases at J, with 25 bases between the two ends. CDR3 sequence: CSAVQGPPGSIEKLFF. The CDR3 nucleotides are TGCAGTGCAGTACAGGGCCCTCCCGGTTCTATCGAAAAACTGTTTTTT.

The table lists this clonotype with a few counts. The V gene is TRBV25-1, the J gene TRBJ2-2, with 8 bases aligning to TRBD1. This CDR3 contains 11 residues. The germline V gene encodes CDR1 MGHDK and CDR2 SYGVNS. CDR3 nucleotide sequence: TGTGGGACAGGGAGTAGCGGGGAGCTGTTTTTT. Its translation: CGTGSSGELFF.

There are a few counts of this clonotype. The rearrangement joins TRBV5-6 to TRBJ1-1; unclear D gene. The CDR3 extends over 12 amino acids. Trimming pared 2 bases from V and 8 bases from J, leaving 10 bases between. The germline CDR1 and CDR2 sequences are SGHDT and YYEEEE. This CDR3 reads CASSFGRTEAFF. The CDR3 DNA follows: TGTGCCAGCAGCTTTGGGAGAACCGAAGCTTTCTTT.

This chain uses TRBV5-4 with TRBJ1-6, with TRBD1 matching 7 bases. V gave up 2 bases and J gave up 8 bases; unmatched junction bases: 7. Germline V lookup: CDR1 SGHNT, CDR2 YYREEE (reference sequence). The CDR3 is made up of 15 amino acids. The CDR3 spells CASSFRQGNHSPLHF. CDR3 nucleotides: TGTGCCAGCAGCTTCCGACAGGGAAATCATTCACCCCTCCACTTT.

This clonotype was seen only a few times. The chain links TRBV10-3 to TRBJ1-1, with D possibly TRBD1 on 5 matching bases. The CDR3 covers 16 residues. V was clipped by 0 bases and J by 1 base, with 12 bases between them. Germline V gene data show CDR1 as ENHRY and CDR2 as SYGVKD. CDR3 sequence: CAISESTQVGNTEAFF. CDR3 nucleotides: TGTGCCATCAGTGAGTCTACACAGGTGGGGAACACTGAAGCTTTCTTT.

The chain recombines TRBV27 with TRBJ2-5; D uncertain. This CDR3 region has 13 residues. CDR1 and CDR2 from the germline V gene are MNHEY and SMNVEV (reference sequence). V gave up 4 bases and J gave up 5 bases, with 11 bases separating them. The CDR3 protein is CASSYTFPETQYF. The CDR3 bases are TGTGCCAGCAGTTATACATTCCCGGAGACCCAGTACTTC.

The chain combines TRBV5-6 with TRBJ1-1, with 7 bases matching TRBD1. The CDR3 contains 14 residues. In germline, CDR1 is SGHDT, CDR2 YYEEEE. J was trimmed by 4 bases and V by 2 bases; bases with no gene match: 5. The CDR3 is CASSFRGVGTEAFF. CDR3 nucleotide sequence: TGTGCCAGCAGCTTCAGGGGGGTGGGCACTGAAGCTTTCTTT. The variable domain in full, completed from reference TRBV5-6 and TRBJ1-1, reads DAGVTQSPTHLIKTRGQQVTLRCSPKSGHDTVSWYQQALGQGPQFIFQYYEEEERQRGNFPDRFSGHQFPNYSSELNVNALLLGDSALYLCASSFRGVGTEAFFGQGTRLTVV.

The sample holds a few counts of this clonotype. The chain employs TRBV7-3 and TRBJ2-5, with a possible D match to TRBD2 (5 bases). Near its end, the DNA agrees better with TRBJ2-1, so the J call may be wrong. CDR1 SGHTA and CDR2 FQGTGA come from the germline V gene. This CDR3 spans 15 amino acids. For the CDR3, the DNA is TGTGCCAGCAGCTCAAATCTAGCTTCCCACAATGAGCAGTTCTTC. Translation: CASSSNLASHNEQFF.

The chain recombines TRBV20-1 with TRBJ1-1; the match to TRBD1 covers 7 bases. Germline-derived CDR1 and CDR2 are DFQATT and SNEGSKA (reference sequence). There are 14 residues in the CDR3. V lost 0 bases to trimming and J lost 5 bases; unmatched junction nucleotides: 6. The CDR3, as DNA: TGCAGTGCTAGAGATGAGGGGGCGAGTACTGAAGCTTTCTTT. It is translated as CSARDEGASTEAFF.